This entry describes one T cell receptor beta chain. Using its own MiXCR run on the 5' RACE reads, TCRdb lists one record per CDR3 protein. The table records roughly 700,000 distinct CDR3 sequences, 8.5% to 9.5% of them present only once. This entry belongs to a study of identical twins. There are 15 residues in the CDR3. Germline V gene sequence: CDR1 KGHDR, CDR2 SFDVKD. The V end lost 1 base, the J end lost 6 bases, and 12 bases lay between the germline ends. These data are also associated with another study on yellow fever vaccine responses in identical twins.

V usage is TRBV24-1 and J usage is TRBJ2-1; D possibly corresponds to TRBD2 (6 bases). Sequencing was carried out using PBMCs. The receptor was isolated from a woman between 18 and 29 years old in good health. The CDR3, as DNA: TGTGCCACCAGTGATTTCGGGCTAGCGTCCAATGAGCAGTTCTTC. Translated: CATSDFGLASNEQFF.